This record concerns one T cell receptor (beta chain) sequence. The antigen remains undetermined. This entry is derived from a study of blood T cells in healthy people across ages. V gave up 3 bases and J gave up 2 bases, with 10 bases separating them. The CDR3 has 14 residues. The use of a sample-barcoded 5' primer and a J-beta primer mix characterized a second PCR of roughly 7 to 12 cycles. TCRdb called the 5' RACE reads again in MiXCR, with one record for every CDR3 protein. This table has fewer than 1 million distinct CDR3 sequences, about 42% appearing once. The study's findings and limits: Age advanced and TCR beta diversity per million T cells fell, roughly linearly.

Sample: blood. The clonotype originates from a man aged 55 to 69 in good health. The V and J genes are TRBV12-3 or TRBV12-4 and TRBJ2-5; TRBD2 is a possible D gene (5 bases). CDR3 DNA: TGTGCCAGCAGTTTGTCTAGCATACAAGAGACCCAGTACTTC. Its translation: CASSLSSIQETQYF.